These T cell receptor beta chains were read from a single sample in a study of OX40 agonist ivuxolimab in advanced cancers. Method: immunoSEQ multiplex PCR; TCRdb's copy keeps in-frame clones and lacks some. This sample has 70,000 to 95,000 clones, with approximately 95% found just once. Sequenced material: CD4+ or CD8+ T cells sorted from blood, taken in a trial of the OX40 agonist ivuxolimab. These receptors all come from an adult with an advanced solid tumor such as melanoma, head and neck, liver or kidney cancer. CDR3s leave out the opening cysteine and the closing phenylalanine or tryptophan. Each record gives: CDR3 protein, J gene, V gene.

CDR3aa: ASRFGTSGRGNEQF; j_gene: TRBJ2-1; v_gene: TRBV27
CDR3aa: ASSELVGVNEQF; j_gene: TRBJ2-1; v_gene: TRBV25-1
CDR3aa: ASRGGTPDEQF; j_gene: TRBJ2-1; v_gene: TRBV6-5
CDR3aa: ASSPVGTEAF; j_gene: TRBJ1-1; v_gene: TRBV28
CDR3aa: ASSLATGGRETQY; j_gene: TRBJ2-5; v_gene: TRBV11-2
CDR3aa: SATPRGRRGGTDTQY; j_gene: TRBJ2-3; v_gene: TRBV29-1
CDR3aa: ASSSQGAGEQY; j_gene: TRBJ2-7; v_gene: TRBV27
CDR3aa: AISTPTGPNTEAF; j_gene: TRBJ1-1; v_gene: TRBV10-3
CDR3aa: ASSVARADTQY; j_gene: TRBJ2-3; v_gene: TRBV9
CDR3aa: ASSEMVLAHSSTDTQY; j_gene: TRBJ2-3; v_gene: TRBV2
CDR3aa: ASSKGAETNYGYT; j_gene: TRBJ1-2; v_gene: TRBV21-1
CDR3aa: SVETSGSQDTQY; j_gene: TRBJ2-3; v_gene: TRBV29-1
CDR3aa: ASSPRQGGSGNTIY; j_gene: TRBJ1-3; v_gene: TRBV7-2
CDR3aa: ASSTWDRLTDTQY; j_gene: TRBJ2-3; v_gene: TRBV25-1
CDR3aa: ASSLRGRVDEQY; j_gene: TRBJ2-7; v_gene: TRBV13
CDR3aa: ASSLVPGYEQF; j_gene: TRBJ2-1; v_gene: TRBV19
CDR3aa: ASSLRGGSYEQY; j_gene: TRBJ2-7; v_gene: TRBV27
CDR3aa: ASSVGRQNTEAF; j_gene: TRBJ1-1; v_gene: TRBV9
CDR3aa: ASSESGFGGLSQPQH; j_gene: TRBJ1-5; v_gene: TRBV10-2
CDR3aa: SVERAQGASTGELF; j_gene: TRBJ2-2; v_gene: TRBV29-1
CDR3aa: ASSSGDTEAF; j_gene: TRBJ1-1; v_gene: TRBV6-5
CDR3aa: SATGQGYGYT; j_gene: TRBJ1-2; v_gene: TRBV29-1
CDR3aa: ASSSRTSGRKDEQF; j_gene: TRBJ2-1; v_gene: TRBV7-6
CDR3aa: ASSFSPSGSNEQF; j_gene: TRBJ2-1; v_gene: TRBV27